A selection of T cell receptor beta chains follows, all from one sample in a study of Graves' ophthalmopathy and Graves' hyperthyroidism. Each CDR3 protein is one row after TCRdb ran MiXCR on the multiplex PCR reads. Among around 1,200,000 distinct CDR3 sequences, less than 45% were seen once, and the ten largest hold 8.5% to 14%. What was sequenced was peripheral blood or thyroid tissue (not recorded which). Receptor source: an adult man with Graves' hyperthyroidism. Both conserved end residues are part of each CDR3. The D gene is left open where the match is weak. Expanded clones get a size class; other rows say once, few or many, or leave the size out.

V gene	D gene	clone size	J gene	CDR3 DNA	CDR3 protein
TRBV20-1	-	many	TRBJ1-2	TGCAGTGCTCCCATCCCGGGCATTTATGGCTACACCTTC	CSAPIPGIYGYTF
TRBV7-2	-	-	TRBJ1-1	TGTGCCAGCAGCCGCGAAGCTTTCTTT	CASSREAFF
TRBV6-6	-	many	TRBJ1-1	TGTGCCAGCAGTTATGGGGCGACGAACACTGAAGCTTTCTTT	CASSYGATNTEAFF
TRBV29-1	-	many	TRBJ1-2	TGCAGCGGGGGCGACGGGGTGGGGTATGGCTACACCTTC	CSGGDGVGYGYTF
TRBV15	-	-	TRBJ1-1	TGTGCCACCTCCCCCCGGGTGAACACTGAAGCTTTCTTT	CATSPRVNTEAFF
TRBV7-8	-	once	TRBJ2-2	TGTGCCAGCAGCTTTAGTCGGGAGCCCAGGTGGACCGGGGAGCTGTTTTTT	CASSFSREPRWTGELFF
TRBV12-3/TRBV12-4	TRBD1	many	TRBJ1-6	TGTGCCAGCAGTTGGGGACAGTCTAATTCGCCCCTCCACTTT	CASSWGQSNSPLHF
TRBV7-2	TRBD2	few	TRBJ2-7	TGTGCCAGCAGCTTACTTAGCGGGGGGTACACCTACGAGCAGTACTTC	CASSLLSGGYTYEQYF
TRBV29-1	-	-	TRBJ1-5	TGCAGCGTCAGGGGAGGGGGTGATCAGCCCCAGCATTTT	CSVRGGGDQPQHF
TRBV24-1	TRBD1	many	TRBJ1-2	TGTGCCACCAGTGCAGGACAGGGGGCACCCACTAACTATGGCTACACCTTC	CATSAGQGAPTNYGYTF
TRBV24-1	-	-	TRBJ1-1	TGTGCCACCAGTGATGGGGGGATTAGGGTTGAAGCTTTCTTT	CATSDGGIRVEAFF
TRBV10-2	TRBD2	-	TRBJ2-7	TGTGCCAGTACGCTAGCGGGAAGCCTCGAGCAGTACTTC	CASTLAGSLEQYF
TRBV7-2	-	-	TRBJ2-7	TGTGCCAGCAGCTCTCCGGGCGGACCCTACGAGCAGTACTTC	CASSSPGGPYEQYF
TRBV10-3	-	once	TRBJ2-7	TGTGCCATCAAGGAGGGGGACAGCTCCTACGAGCAGTACTTC	CAIKEGDSSYEQYF
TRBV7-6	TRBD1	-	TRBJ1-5	TGTGCCAGCAGCTTTAGGACAGGGGATTCGCCCCAGCATTTT	CASSFRTGDSPQHF
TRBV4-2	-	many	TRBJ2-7	TGTGCCAGCAGCCAAGTAGCAATGGGAAACTACGAGCAGTACTTC	CASSQVAMGNYEQYF
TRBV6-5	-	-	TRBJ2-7	TGTGCCAGCAGTTACTCGGTTACAGATCCCTACGAGCAGTACTTC	CASSYSVTDPYEQYF
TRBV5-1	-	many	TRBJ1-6	TGCGCCAGCAGCTGGAGGGCCGTGGGGGATCGGAGTTCACCCCTCCACTTT	CASSWRAVGDRSSPLHF
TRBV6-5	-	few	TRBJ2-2	TGTGCCAGCAGTTATATGAACACCGGGGAGCTGTTTTTT	CASSYMNTGELFF
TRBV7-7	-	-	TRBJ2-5	TGTGCCAGCAGCGTCGCTACCGGGTGGGTCCGGGACGGAGAGACCCAGTACTTC	CASSVATGWVRDGETQYF
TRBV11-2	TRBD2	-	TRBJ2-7	TGTGCCAGCAGCCCTCAGCAGCGGGGGGCCTACGAGCAGTACTTC	CASSPQQRGAYEQYF
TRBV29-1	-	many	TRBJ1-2	TGCAGCGTTCACCGGTTCAACTATGGCTACACCTTC	CSVHRFNYGYTF
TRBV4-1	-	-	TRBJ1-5	TGCGCCAGCGGCCAAGATTTTGTACAGTATAGCAATCAGCCCCAGCATTTT	CASGQDFVQYSNQPQHF
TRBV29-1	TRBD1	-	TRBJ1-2	TGCAGCGTACCCAGAGGGGGGGGACAGGGTTTCTATGGCTACACCTTC	CSVPRGGGQGFYGYTF
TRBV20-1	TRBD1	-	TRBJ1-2	TGCAGTGCTAGTCTCATGGGGACAGGGATCTGGAGGGATGGCTACACCTTC	CSASLMGTGIWRDGYTF
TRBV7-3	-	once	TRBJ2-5	TGTGCCAGCAGCTCGATACAGGGTGAATGGGAGACCCAGTACTTC	CASSSIQGEWETQYF
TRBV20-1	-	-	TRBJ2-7	TGCAGTGCCCACCGGAACTACGAGCAGTACTTC	CSAHRNYEQYF
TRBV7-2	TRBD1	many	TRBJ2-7	TGTGCCAGCAGCAAGATACAGGGGGCGCGAAACCACGAGCAGTACTTC	CASSKIQGARNHEQYF
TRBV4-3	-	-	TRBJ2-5	TGCGCCAGCAGCCAAGACCCCTTGCAAGAGACCCAGTACTTC	CASSQDPLQETQYF
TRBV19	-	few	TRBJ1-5	TGTGCCAGTACCGAGGCAGATGCAGAAAATCAGCCCCAGCATTTT	CASTEADAENQPQHF
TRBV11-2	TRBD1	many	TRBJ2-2	TGTGCCAGCAGCTCGACCGGGACAGGGCCGACCGGGGAGCTGTTTTTT	CASSSTGTGPTGELFF